The 30 T cell receptor beta chains reported below all come from one sample, sequenced in a study of T cells in Graves' hyperthyroidism and ophthalmopathy. It was RNA transcripts that yielded the amplified TCR beta CDR3 regions. When the TCR CDR3 underwent first-round RT-PCR, the HTBI primer set was used. MiXCR was run by TCRdb on the multiplex PCR reads, yielding one entry per CDR3 protein. The data hold around 300,000 distinct CDR3 sequences, with about an eighth observed a single time. Sequencing used blood. The receptors originated from a woman in her twenties or thirties with Graves' hyperthyroidism that later progressed to Graves' ophthalmopathy.

This clonotype was counted ten times or more. The genes are TRBV6-2 or TRBV6-3 and TRBJ2-1; 8 positions agree with TRBD2. Looked up from germline, CDR1 is MNHEY and CDR2 is SVGEGT. The V gene end was trimmed by 4 bases and the J gene end by 0 bases; junction bases not matched to a gene: 8. The CDR3 sequence is 17 residues long. CDR3 region: CASSSAIAGFSYNEQFF. The CDR3 nucleotides read TGTGCCAGCAGTTCCGCTATAGCGGGGTTCTCCTACAATGAGCAGTTCTTC.

In this sample, this clonotype turned up a few times. This rearrangement joins TRBV4-3 to TRBJ1-5; possible D gene TRBD1, 5 bases. Germline V gives CDR1 LGHNA, CDR2 YSLEER. Deletions cut 0 bases from V and 5 bases from J, with 14 bases between. CDR3 size: 16 residues. CDR3 protein: CASSQDWGRKDQPQHF. CDR3 bases: TGCGCCAGCAGCCAAGATTGGGGCAGGAAGGATCAGCCCCAGCATTTT.

This clonotype was seen ten or more times. V and J are TRBV20-1 and TRBJ2-3, with 9 nucleotides matching TRBD1. J gave up 2 bases and V 6 bases, and 9 bases lay outside the gene matches. The germline V gene encodes CDR1 DFQATT and CDR2 SNEGSKA (reference sequence). The CDR3 has 15 residues. The CDR3 loop is CSAGDRDPYTDTQYF. Here the CDR3 DNA reads TGCAGTGCGGGGGACAGGGACCCATACACAGATACGCAGTATTTT.

This clonotype was counted a few times. This chain uses TRBV7-9 with TRBJ1-2; possibly TRBD1 for D (6 bases). Between the trimmed V and J ends, which lost 8 bases and 4 bases, there was a span of 14 bases. Germline V gene data show CDR1 as SEHNR and CDR2 as FQNEAQ (reference sequence). The CDR3 runs 13 residues. DNA of the CDR3: TGTGCCAGCTCGGGGGGGGGCCTCTATGGCTACACCTTC. This sequence encodes CASSGGGLYGYTF.

In this sample, this clonotype turned up many times. This sequence joins TRBV11-2 and TRBJ2-1, with a weak D call TRBD2 (5 bases). Germline CDR1 is SGHAT and CDR2 is FQNNGV. This CDR3 spans 17 amino acids. V was cut by 5 bases and J by 4 bases, with 21 bases left in between. This chain's CDR3 is CASSPRAFGRTYNEQFF. The CDR3 DNA follows: TGTGCCAGCAGCCCTCGGGCGTTCGGGCGGACTTACAATGAGCAGTTCTTC.

The gene calls are TRBV28 and TRBJ1-2, with TRBD1 as a possible D gene (5 bases). Per the germline V gene, CDR1 is MDHEN and CDR2 is SYDVKM. The CDR3 contains 16 residues. Trimming removed 2 bases from V and 5 bases from J, with 18 bases in between. DNA of the CDR3: TGTGCCAGCAGTTTAGCGGGAGGGGCCTCGAGTTATGGCTACACCTTC. Translating it yields CASSLAGGASSYGYTF.

This clonotype was seen at least ten times. The V call is TRBV20-1, the J call TRBJ2-5, with TRBD2 matching 10 bases. This CDR3 has 13 amino acids. With V trimmed by 6 bases and J by 3 bases, 4 bases remained unmatched. Germline CDR1 reads DFQATT; CDR2 reads SNEGSKA (reference sequence). Written as DNA, the CDR3 is TGCAGTGCAAACGGACTAGCGGAAGAGACCCAGTACTTC. Protein: CSANGLAEETQYF.

This clonotype has at least ten counts. V is TRBV20-1 and J is TRBJ2-1; TRBD2 aligns across 10 bases. This CDR3 is 15 amino acids long. Germline V lookup: CDR1 DFQATT, CDR2 SNEGSKA (reference sequence). Trimming removed 3 bases from V and 9 bases from J; junction bases left unmatched: 11. The CDR3 loop reads CSASRGASGGLEQFF. In nucleotides, the CDR3 is TGCAGTGCTAGTAGGGGCGCTAGCGGGGGCCTTGAGCAGTTCTTC.

This chain's CDR3 is CSAALTGVTGELFF. Written as DNA, the CDR3 is TGCAGTGCTGCCCTAACGGGGGTCACCGGGGAGCTGTTTTTT. The chain combines TRBV20-1 with TRBJ2-2; possibly TRBD2 for D (6 bases). V lost 5 bases and J 4 bases, leaving 14 bases between the germline ends. There are 14 residues in the CDR3. Germline lookup yields CDR1 DFQATT and CDR2 SNEGSKA (reference sequence).

This clonotype was picked up many times. This rearrangement joins TRBV27 to TRBJ2-1; 8 nucleotides align to TRBD2. This CDR3 contains 15 residues. V gave up 10 bases and J gave up 2 bases; unmatched junction bases: 10. Germline loops: CDR1 MNHEY, CDR2 SMNVEV (reference sequence). DNA for the CDR3: TGTGCCATAGGGCGGGGGGACGGTCCCTACAATGAGCAGTTCTTC. It encodes CAIGRGDGPYNEQFF.

As DNA, the CDR3 is TGTGCCACCAGTGAGCGGGGCAGGGATAATCAGCCCCAGCATTTT. It codes for CATSERGRDNQPQHF. The chain couples TRBV24-1 to TRBJ1-5; maybe TRBD1 (5 bases). The CDR3 sequence is 15 residues long. Germline CDR1 and CDR2: KGHDR and SFDVKD. The V gene lost 4 bases and the J gene lost 4 bases, with 13 bases spanning the gap.

CDR3 bases: TGTGCCAGCAGTGTTCAAGCGGGAGGCCGCCGCAATCGGGGCTACACCTTC. Its translation is CASSVQAGGRRNRGYTF. The V call is TRBV11-2, the J call TRBJ1-2; no firm D call. Germline assignment: CDR1 SGHAT and CDR2 FQNNGV. V lost 6 bases to trimming and J lost 8 bases, with 28 bases between them. This CDR3 region has 17 residues.

Comment on this clonotype: This may be a read error, as it is one base from a much larger clone. V usage is TRBV7-3 and J usage is TRBJ2-2; D might be TRBD2 (6 bases). The V and J ends lost 5 bases and 7 bases respectively, with 20 bases between them. Germline assignment: CDR1 SGHTA and CDR2 FQGTGA. The CDR3 consists of 16 residues. CDR3 nucleotide sequence: TGTGCCAGCAGCCTAGGGGAGAGTGCGGGGATCGGGGAGCTGTTTTTT. Its protein product is CASSLGESAGIGELFF.

The genes are TRBV20-1 and TRBJ2-5, with D perhaps TRBD2 (6 bases). V gave up 4 bases and J gave up 1 base, with 16 bases separating them. CDR1 and CDR2 from the germline V gene are DFQATT and SNEGSKA (reference sequence). This CDR3 is built from 15 residues. The CDR3 DNA follows: TGCAGTGCTACCCCCTTATTTAGCGGCCAAGAGACCCAGTACTTC. As protein: CSATPLFSGQETQYF.

V and J are TRBV29-1 and TRBJ1-1, with TRBD1 matching over 7 bases. CDR3 length: 13 residues. V lost 2 bases, J lost 3 bases, and 3 bases stayed unmatched. Germline V gene lookup returns CDR1 SQVTM and CDR2 ANQGSEA. CDR3 amino acids: CSVEKGADTEAFF. The CDR3 DNA reads as TGCAGCGTTGAAAAGGGGGCCGACACTGAAGCTTTCTTT.

This clonotype was counted ten times or more. The rearrangement joins TRBV12-3 or TRBV12-4 to TRBJ2-5; 10 bases fit TRBD2. V lost 6 bases, J lost 5 bases, and 9 bases stayed unmatched. The CDR3 has 15 residues. The chain's CDR3 is CASRGGLAGAETQYF. The CDR3 DNA is TGTGCCAGCAGAGGGGGGCTAGCGGGAGCGGAGACCCAGTACTTC.

This clonotype has a handful of counts. A clone one base away is much larger, so this may be a read error. V and J are TRBV28 and TRBJ1-6; possibly TRBD1 for D (6 bases). The CDR3 is 14 residues long. V lost 8 bases, J lost 10 bases, and 18 bases lay in between. Germline CDR1 MDHEN, CDR2 SYDVKM. CDR3 amino acids: CASRPDSFFSPLHF. In nucleotides, the CDR3 is TGTGCCAGCCGGCCGGACAGTTTCTTCTCACCCCTCCACTTT.

There are many counts of this clonotype. The chain couples TRBV5-1 to TRBJ2-1; 8 positions match TRBD1. V dropped 9 bases and J dropped 6; count of bases not matched to a gene: 14. Germline CDR1 SGHRS, CDR2 YFSETQ. The CDR3 consists of 15 residues. Here the CDR3 reads CATARDTGGSNEQFF. CDR3 DNA: TGCGCCACCGCAAGGGACACAGGGGGATCCAATGAGCAGTTCTTC.

In this sample, this clonotype turned up many times. The chain uses TRBV7-2 and TRBJ2-1; 13 bases are shared with TRBD2. CDR1 SGHTA and CDR2 FQGNSA come from the germline V gene. This CDR3 spans 15 amino acids. With V trimmed by 1 base and J by 8 bases, 2 bases remained unmatched. The CDR3: CASSLVGLAGDEQFF. The CDR3 region has the DNA TGTGCCAGCAGCTTAGTAGGACTAGCGGGAGATGAGCAGTTCTTC.

The CDR3 DNA sequence: TGTGCCAGTAGTTTTACAGGGGGCGCCCCCGATGGCTACACCTTC. Its protein product is CASSFTGGAPDGYTF. V and J are TRBV19 and TRBJ1-2; TRBD1 aligns across 9 bases. Trimming at V came to 5 bases and at J to 6 bases, leaving 10 bases not matched to a gene. Germline CDR1 reads LNHDA; CDR2 reads SQIVND (reference sequence). The length of the CDR3 is 15 residues.

A few counts support this clonotype. The chain has TRBV27 and TRBJ2-7; tentatively, D is TRBD2 (6 bases). The CDR3 totals 11 residues. Trimming took off 10 bases at V and 3 bases at J, with 10 bases between the two ends. Germline loops: CDR1 MNHEY, CDR2 SMNVEV (reference sequence). The CDR3 here is CATGLGYEQYF. The CDR3 nucleotides are TGTGCCACGGGACTGGGCTACGAGCAGTACTTC.

This clonotype was counted ten times or more. CDR3: CASRGQGGNQPQHF. Written as DNA, the CDR3 is TGTGCCAGCAGGGGACAGGGGGGCAATCAGCCCCAGCATTTT. This chain uses TRBV2 with TRBJ1-5; 11 nucleotides align to TRBD1. Trimming took 6 bases from V and 2 from J; bases not matched to a gene: 0. CDR3 length: 14 amino acids. Per germline, CDR1 SNHLY and CDR2 FYNNEI.

This clonotype was recorded a few times. The chain employs TRBV12-3 or TRBV12-4 and TRBJ2-1; D gene ambiguous. Trimming left V 4 bases short and J 5 bases short, with 6 bases between. The CDR3 covers 12 residues. In DNA, the CDR3 is TGTGCCAGCAGTTCCCGAAACAATGAGCAGTTCTTC. It yields the protein CASSSRNNEQFF.

This clonotype was counted at least ten times. The V and J genes are TRBV7-3 and TRBJ2-1; D might be TRBD2 (6 bases). V lost 9 bases and J lost 4, with 10 bases in between. The germline V gene encodes CDR1 SGHTA and CDR2 FQGTGA. The CDR3 is made up of 12 amino acids. The CDR3 loop is CASSGLYNEQFF. The CDR3 region has the DNA TGTGCCAGTAGCGGCCTATACAATGAGCAGTTCTTC.

This clonotype was recorded many times. V gene TRBV12-3 or TRBV12-4 combines with J gene TRBJ1-6; 8 positions agree with TRBD1. The junction had 16 bases not matched to a gene; V was cut back by 5 bases and J by 13 bases. This CDR3 is 16 amino acids long. Written as DNA, the CDR3 is TGTGCCAGCAGTACAAAAGGACAGGGCCAGGTAACCCCCCTCCACTTT. It encodes CASSTKGQGQVTPLHF.

This clonotype was counted many times. The chain combines TRBV30 with TRBJ2-5, with 7 nucleotides matching TRBD2. V shed 4 bases, J shed 1 base, and the junction held 6 bases outside the gene matches. Germline lookup yields CDR1 GTSNPN and CDR2 SVGIG (reference sequence). The CDR3 length is 14 residues. CDR3 amino acids: CAWTVSSGQETQYF. CDR3 DNA sequence: TGTGCCTGGACAGTGTCTAGCGGCCAAGAGACCCAGTACTTC.

Many counts were recorded for this clonotype. The chain is built from TRBV6-1 and TRBJ1-1, with 8 bases aligning to TRBD1. The CDR3 runs to 13 residues. Germline CDR1 is MNHNS and CDR2 is SASEGT. V shed 7 bases and J 4 bases; nucleotides not matched to a gene: 5. DNA for the CDR3: TGTGCCAGCAAAGACACAGGGGGCACTGAAGCTTTCTTT. Translating it yields CASKDTGGTEAFF.

Ten or more counts support this clonotype. The chain joins TRBV19 to TRBJ1-1, with D possibly being TRBD1 (5 bases). V dropped 7 bases and J dropped 2 bases, with 11 bases sitting between them. The CDR3 runs 13 residues. CDR1 is LNHDA and CDR2 is SQIVND in the germline V gene (reference sequence). The CDR3, as DNA: TGTGCCAGTACCATACAGGTAAACACTGAAGCTTTCTTT. It translates to CASTIQVNTEAFF. Filled out from reference TRBV19 and TRBJ1-1, the complete variable domain reads DGGITQSPKYLFRKEGQNVTLSCEQNLNHDAMYWYRQDPGQGLRLIYYSQIVNDFQKGDIAEGYSVSREKKESFPLTVTSAQKNPTAFYLCASTIQVNTEAFFGQGTRLTVV.

This clonotype was counted many times. CDR3 DNA sequence: TGTGCCAGCAGCTTAGTTGCTGGGAATGAGCAGTTCTTC. It is translated as CASSLVAGNEQFF. The chain uses TRBV11-3 and TRBJ2-1; D gene unclear. The CDR3 consists of 13 residues. Germline-derived CDR1 and CDR2 are SGHNT and YENEEA. V shed 1 base and J shed 7 bases, with 8 bases lying between them. Variable domain in full (rest from reference TRBV11-3 and TRBJ2-1): EAGVVQSPRYKIIEKKQPVAFWCNPISGHNTLYWYLQNLGQGPELLIRYENEEAVDDSQLPKDRFSAERLKGVDSTLKIQPAELGDSAVYLCASSLVAGNEQFFGPGTRLTVL.

The CDR3 spells CASSYGPGRNEKLFF. As DNA, the CDR3 is TGTGCCAGCAGCTATGGACCAGGGCGAAATGAAAAACTGTTTTTT. The gene calls are TRBV6-1 and TRBJ1-4; D is perhaps TRBD1 (5 bases). V lost 6 bases to trimming and J lost 5 bases, with 16 bases between them. The CDR3 consists of 15 residues. The germline CDR1 and CDR2 sequences are MNHNS and SASEGT.